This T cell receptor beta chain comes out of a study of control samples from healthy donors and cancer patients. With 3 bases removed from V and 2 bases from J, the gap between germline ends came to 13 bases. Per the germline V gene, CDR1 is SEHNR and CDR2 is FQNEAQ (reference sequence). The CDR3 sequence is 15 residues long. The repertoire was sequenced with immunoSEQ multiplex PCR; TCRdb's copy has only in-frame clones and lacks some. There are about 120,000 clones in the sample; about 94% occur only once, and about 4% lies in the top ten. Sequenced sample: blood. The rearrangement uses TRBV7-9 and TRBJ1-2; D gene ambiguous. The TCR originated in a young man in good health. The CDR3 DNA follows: TGTGCCAGCAGCTTTATGGATAACAGCAACTATGGCTACACCTTC. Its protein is CASSFMDNSNYGYTF.